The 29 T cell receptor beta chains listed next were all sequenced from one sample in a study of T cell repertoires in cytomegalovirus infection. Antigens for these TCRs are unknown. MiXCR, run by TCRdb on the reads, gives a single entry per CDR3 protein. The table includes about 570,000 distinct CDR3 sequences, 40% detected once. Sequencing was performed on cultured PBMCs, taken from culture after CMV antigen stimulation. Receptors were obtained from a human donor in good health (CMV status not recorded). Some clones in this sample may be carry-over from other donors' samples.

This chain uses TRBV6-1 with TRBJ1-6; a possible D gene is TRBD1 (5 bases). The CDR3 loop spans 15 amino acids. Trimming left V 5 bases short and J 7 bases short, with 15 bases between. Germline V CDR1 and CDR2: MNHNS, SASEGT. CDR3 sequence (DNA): TGTGCCAGCAGTTACGATGACAGTGCGAATTCACCCCTCCACTTT. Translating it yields CASSYDDSANSPLHF.

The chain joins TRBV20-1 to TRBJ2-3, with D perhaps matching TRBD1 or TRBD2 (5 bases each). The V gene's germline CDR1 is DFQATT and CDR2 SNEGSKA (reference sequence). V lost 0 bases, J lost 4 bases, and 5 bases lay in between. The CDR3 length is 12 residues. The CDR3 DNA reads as TGCAGTGCTAGAGAGGGGGCAGATACGCAGTATTTT. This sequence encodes CSAREGADTQYF.

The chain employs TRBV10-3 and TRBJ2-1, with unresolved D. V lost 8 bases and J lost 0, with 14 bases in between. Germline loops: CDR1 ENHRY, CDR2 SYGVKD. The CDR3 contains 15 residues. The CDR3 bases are TGTGCCATCGGGATCGGTGGAAGCTCCTACAATGAGCAGTTCTTC. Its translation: CAIGIGGSSYNEQFF.

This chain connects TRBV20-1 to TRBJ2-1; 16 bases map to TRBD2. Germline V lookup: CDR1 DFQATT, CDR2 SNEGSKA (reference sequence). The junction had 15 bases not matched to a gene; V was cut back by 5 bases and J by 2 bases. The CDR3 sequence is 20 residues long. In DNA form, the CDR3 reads TGCAGTGCTCCCGGGGGGACTAGCGGGGGGGCAGCTAGGACCTACAATGAGCAGTTCTTC. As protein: CSAPGGTSGGAARTYNEQFF.

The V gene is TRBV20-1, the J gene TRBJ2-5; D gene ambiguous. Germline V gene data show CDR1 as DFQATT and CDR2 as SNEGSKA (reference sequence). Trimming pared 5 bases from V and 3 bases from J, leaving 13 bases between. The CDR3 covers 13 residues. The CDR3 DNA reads TGCAGTGCTTTAAAGGGTGTAGAAGAGACCCAGTACTTC. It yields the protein CSALKGVEETQYF.

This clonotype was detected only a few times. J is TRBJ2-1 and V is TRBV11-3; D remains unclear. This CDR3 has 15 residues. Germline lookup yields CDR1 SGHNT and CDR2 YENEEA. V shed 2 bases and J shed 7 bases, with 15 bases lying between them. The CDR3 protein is CASSLRQAKANEQFF. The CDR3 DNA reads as TGTGCCAGCAGCTTAAGGCAGGCCAAGGCGAATGAGCAGTTCTTC. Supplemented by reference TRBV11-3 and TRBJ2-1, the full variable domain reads EAGVVQSPRYKIIEKKQPVAFWCNPISGHNTLYWYLQNLGQGPELLIRYENEEAVDDSQLPKDRFSAERLKGVDSTLKIQPAELGDSAVYLCASSLRQAKANEQFFGPGTRLTVL.

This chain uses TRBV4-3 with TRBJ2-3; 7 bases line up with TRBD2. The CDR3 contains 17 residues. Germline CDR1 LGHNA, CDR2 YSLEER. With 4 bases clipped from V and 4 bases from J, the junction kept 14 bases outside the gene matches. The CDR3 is CASSRDVSREFADTQYF. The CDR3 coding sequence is TGCGCCAGCAGCCGAGATGTTTCGCGGGAGTTTGCAGATACGCAGTATTTT.

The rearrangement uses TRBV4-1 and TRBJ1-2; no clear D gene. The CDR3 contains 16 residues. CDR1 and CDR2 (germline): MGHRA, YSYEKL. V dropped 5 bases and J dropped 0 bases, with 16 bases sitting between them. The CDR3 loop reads CASSSRDVEANYGYTF. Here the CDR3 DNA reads TGCGCCAGCAGCTCTCGGGATGTCGAAGCTAACTATGGCTACACCTTC.

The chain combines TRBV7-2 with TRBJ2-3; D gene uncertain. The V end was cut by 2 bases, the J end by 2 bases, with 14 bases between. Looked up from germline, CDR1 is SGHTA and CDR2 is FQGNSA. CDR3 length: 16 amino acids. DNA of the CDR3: TGTGCCAGCAGCTTACGGGCCCAACCCAACACAGATACGCAGTATTTT. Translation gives CASSLRAQPNTDTQYF.

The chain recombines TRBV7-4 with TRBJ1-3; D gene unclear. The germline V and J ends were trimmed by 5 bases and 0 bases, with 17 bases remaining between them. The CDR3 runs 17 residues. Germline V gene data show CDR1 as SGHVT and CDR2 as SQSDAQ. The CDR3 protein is CASSHYGHRSSGNTIYF. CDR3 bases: TGTGCCAGCAGCCATTATGGGCACCGGAGCTCTGGAAACACCATATATTTT.

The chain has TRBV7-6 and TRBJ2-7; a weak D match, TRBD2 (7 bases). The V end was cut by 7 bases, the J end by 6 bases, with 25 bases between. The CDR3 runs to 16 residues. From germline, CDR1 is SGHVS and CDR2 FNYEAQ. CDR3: CASTPRGLADFGEQYF. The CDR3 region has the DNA TGTGCCAGCACCCCCCGGGGGCTAGCGGACTTTGGCGAGCAGTACTTC.

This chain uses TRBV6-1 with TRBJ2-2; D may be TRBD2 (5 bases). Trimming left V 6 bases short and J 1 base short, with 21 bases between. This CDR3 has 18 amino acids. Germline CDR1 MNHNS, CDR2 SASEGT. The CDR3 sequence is CASSLTTRTHKNTGELFF. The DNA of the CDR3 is TGTGCCAGCAGCCTGACCACTAGGACTCATAAGAACACCGGGGAGCTGTTTTTT.

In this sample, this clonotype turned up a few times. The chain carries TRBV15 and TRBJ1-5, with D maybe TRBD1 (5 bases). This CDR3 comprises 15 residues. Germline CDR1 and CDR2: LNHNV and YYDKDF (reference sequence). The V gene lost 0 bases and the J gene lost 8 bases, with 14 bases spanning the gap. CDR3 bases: TGTGCCACCAGCAGAGATCGGCAGGGATATGAGCCCCAGCATTTT. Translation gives CATSRDRQGYEPQHF. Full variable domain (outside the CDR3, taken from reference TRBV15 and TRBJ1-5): DAMVIQNPRYQVTQFGKPVTLSCSQTLNHNVMYWYQQKSSQAPKLLFHYYDKDFNNEADTPDNFQSRRPNTSFCFLDIRSPGLGDTAMYLCATSRDRQGYEPQHFGDGTRLSIL.

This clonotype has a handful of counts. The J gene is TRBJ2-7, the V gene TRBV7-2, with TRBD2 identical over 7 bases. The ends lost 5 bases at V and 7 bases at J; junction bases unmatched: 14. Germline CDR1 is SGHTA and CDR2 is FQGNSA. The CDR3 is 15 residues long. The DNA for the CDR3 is TGTGCCAGCAGCCCCGATGGCGGGAGTACACCGGAGCAGTACTTC. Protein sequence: CASSPDGGSTPEQYF.

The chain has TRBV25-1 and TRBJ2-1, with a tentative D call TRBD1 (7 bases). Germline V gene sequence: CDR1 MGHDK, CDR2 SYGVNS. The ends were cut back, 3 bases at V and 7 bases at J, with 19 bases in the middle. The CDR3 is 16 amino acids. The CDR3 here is CASSDSRQGDLNEQFF. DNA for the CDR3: TGTGCCAGCAGTGATAGTCGGCAGGGGGACTTAAATGAGCAGTTCTTC.

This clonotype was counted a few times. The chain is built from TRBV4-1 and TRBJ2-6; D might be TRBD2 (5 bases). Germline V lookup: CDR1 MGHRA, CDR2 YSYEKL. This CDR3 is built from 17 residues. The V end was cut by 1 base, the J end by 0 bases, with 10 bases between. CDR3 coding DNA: TGCGCCAGCAGCCAAGTCGGACTGTTCTCTGGGGCCAACGTCCTGACTTTC. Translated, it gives CASSQVGLFSGANVLTF.

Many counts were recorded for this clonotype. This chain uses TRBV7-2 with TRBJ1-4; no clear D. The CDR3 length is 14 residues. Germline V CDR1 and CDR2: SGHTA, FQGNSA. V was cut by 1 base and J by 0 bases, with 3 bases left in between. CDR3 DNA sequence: TGTGCCAGCAGCTTAGAGGCAACTAATGAAAAACTGTTTTTT. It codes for CASSLEATNEKLFF.

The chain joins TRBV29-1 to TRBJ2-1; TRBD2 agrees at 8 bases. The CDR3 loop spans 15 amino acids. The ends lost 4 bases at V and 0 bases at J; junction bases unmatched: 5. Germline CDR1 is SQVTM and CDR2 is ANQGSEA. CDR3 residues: CSVVGGGFSYNEQFF. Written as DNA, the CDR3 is TGCAGCGTTGTCGGGGGGGGCTTCTCCTACAATGAGCAGTTCTTC.

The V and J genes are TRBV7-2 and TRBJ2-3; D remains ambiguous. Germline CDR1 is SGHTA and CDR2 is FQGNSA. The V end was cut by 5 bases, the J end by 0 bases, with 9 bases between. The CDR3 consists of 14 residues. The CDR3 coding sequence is TGTGCCAGCAGCCCCGAAGCTAGCACAGATACGCAGTATTTT. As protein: CASSPEASTDTQYF.

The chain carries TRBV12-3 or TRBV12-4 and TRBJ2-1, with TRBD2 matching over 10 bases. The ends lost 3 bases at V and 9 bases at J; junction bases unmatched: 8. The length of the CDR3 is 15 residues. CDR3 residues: CASSFLSGGAVEQFF. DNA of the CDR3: TGTGCCAGCAGTTTTCTGAGCGGGGGGGCCGTTGAGCAGTTCTTC.

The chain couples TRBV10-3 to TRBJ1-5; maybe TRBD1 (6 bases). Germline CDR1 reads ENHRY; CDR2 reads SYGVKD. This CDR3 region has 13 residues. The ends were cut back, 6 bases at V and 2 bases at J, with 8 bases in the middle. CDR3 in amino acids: CAISTGRNQPQHF. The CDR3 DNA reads TGTGCCATCAGCACAGGGCGCAATCAGCCCCAGCATTTT.

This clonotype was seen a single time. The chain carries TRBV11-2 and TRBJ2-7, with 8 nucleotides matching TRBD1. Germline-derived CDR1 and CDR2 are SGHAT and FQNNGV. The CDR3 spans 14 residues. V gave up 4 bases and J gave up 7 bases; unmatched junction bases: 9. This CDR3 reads CASSWLRGQGEQYF. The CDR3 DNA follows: TGTGCCAGCAGCTGGCTGCGAGGACAGGGAGAGCAGTACTTC.

The CDR3 bases are TGTGCCAGCAGTTCTACAGGGGGCGTCAATCAGCCCCAGCATTTT. This encodes CASSSTGGVNQPQHF. The chain links TRBV12-3 or TRBV12-4 to TRBJ1-5; 9 bases fit TRBD1. The CDR3 is 15 residues long. With 4 bases clipped from V and 3 bases from J, the junction kept 4 bases outside the gene matches.

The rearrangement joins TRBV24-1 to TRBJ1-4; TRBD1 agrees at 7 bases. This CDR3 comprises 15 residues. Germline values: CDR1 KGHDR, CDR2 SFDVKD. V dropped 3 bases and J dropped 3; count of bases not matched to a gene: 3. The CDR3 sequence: CATSDPGQPNEKLFF. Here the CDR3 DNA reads TGTGCCACCAGTGATCCGGGACAGCCTAATGAAAAACTGTTTTTT.

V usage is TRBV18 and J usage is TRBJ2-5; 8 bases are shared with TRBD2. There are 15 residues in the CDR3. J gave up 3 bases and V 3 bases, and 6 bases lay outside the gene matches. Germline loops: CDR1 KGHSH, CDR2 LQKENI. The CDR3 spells CASSPFGTREETQYF. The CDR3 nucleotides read TGTGCCAGCTCACCTTTCGGGACTAGGGAAGAGACCCAGTACTTC.

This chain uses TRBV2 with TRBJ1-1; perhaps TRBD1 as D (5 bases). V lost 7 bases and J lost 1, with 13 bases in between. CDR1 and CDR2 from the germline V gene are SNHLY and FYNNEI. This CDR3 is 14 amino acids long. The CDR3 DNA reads TGTGCCAGCACTAATAGACAGCGGAACACTGAAGCTTTCTTT. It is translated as CASTNRQRNTEAFF.

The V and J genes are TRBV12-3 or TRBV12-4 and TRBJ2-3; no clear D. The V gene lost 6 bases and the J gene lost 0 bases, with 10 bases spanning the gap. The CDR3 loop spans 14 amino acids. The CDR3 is CASRDKQSTDTQYF. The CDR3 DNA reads TGTGCCAGCAGAGACAAACAGAGCACAGATACGCAGTATTTT.

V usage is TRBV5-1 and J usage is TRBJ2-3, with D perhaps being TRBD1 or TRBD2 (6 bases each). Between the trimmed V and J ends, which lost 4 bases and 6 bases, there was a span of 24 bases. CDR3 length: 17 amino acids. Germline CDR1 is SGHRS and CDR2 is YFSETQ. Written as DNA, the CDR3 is TGCGCCAGCAGCCCGATCTCTGGGGGGCCTAGGTACGATACGCAGTATTTT. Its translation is CASSPISGGPRYDTQYF.

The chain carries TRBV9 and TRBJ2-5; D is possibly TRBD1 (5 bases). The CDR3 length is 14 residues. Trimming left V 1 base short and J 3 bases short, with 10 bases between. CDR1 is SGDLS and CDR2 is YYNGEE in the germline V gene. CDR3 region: CASSVSSREETQYF. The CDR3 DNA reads TGTGCCAGCAGCGTATCGAGCAGGGAAGAGACCCAGTACTTC.